One sample yielded the 13 T cell receptor beta chains listed below, sequenced in a study of T cell responses to AZD1222 COVID-19 vaccine. Sequencing was performed with immunoSEQ multiplex PCR; in TCRdb, only in-frame clones are kept and a portion is missing. The table shows 130,000 or so clones, with 85% to 90% occurring only once. The sample here was peripheral blood, taken on day 0 of AZD1222 vaccination. These receptors all stem from an adult in good health.

V and J are TRBV27 and TRBJ1-2; D is possibly TRBD1 (6 bases). Trimming pared 5 bases from V and 4 bases from J, leaving 17 bases between. Germline assignment: CDR1 MNHEY and CDR2 SMNVEV (reference sequence). The CDR3 has 15 residues. CDR3 amino acids: CASSDLRGSSYGYTF. In DNA form, the CDR3 reads TGTGCCAGCAGTGATCTCAGGGGTTCTAGCTATGGCTACACCTTC.

This chain joins TRBV7-9 and TRBJ2-5; the match to TRBD1 covers 11 bases. V lost 3 bases to trimming and J lost 7 bases; unmatched junction nucleotides: 4. Per the germline V gene, CDR1 is SEHNR and CDR2 is FQNEAQ (reference sequence). The CDR3 has 14 amino acids. The CDR3, as DNA: TGTGCCAGCAGCTTGGGACAGGGGGTGTCGACCCAGTACTTC. Translation gives CASSLGQGVSTQYF.

The chain employs TRBV23-1 and TRBJ2-3; D gene uncertain. TRBV23-1 belongs to the ORF category, with a function that is uncertain. The CDR3 length is 14 residues. V lost 0 bases to trimming and J lost 6 bases, with 10 bases between them. CDR3 in amino acids: CASSQSVVADTQYF. The CDR3 coding sequence is TGCGCCAGCAGTCAATCGGTTGTAGCTGATACGCAGTATTTT.

This chain joins TRBV10-3 and TRBJ2-7; D possibly corresponds to TRBD1 (6 bases). This CDR3 contains 12 residues. The V end lost 8 bases, the J end lost 3 bases, and 11 bases lay between the germline ends. Germline V gives CDR1 ENHRY, CDR2 SYGVKD. The CDR3 sequence is CAISGAIYEQYF. Written as DNA, the CDR3 is TGTGCCATCTCAGGGGCAATCTACGAGCAGTACTTC.

The gene calls are TRBV12-5 and TRBJ1-1; D not resolved. This CDR3 is built from 13 residues. CDR1 and CDR2 from the germline V gene are LGHNT and FRNRAP. With 3 bases removed from V and 0 bases from J, the gap between germline ends came to 5 bases. In DNA form, the CDR3 reads TGTGCTAGTGGTTTCGCCGTGAACACTGAAGCTTTCTTT. Translation: CASGFAVNTEAFF.

This clone was observed a few times. The V call is TRBV6-5, the J call TRBJ1-3; 7 bases map to TRBD1. Germline-derived CDR1 and CDR2 are MNHEY and SVGAGI. This CDR3 has 13 residues. J was trimmed by 1 base and V by 8 bases; bases with no gene match: 2. CDR3 protein: CASPTGSGNTIYF. The CDR3 coding sequence is TGTGCCAGCCCGACAGGGTCTGGAAACACCATATATTTT.

This clone was observed a single time. The chain recombines TRBV7-8 with TRBJ1-1; D gene uncertain. The CDR3 spans 13 residues. Between the trimmed V and J ends, which lost 0 bases and 5 bases, there was a span of 7 bases. CDR1 and CDR2 from the germline V gene are SGHVS and FQNEAQ. The CDR3 nucleotides are TGTGCCAGCAGCTTAGCCGTAGGGACTGAAGCTTTCTTT. It yields the protein CASSLAVGTEAFF.

The chain combines TRBV5-5 with TRBJ1-5; the D is unclear. V lost 5 bases to trimming and J lost 0 bases, with 21 bases between them. CDR3 length: 18 amino acids. Germline V gene lookup returns CDR1 SGHKS and CDR2 YYEKEE (reference sequence). The CDR3 DNA follows: TGTGCCAGCAGTCCCGCCCGTGGGCAGCTTTCTAGCAATCAGCCCCAGCATTTT. Amino acid sequence: CASSPARGQLSSNQPQHF.

The chain joins TRBV12-3 or TRBV12-4 to TRBJ2-7; D call uncertain. The CDR3 contains 13 residues. The V and J ends lost 3 bases and 3 bases respectively, with 9 bases between them. The CDR3, as DNA: TGTGCCAGCAGTTTTGGCGGAAACTACGAGCAGTACTTC. Translating gives CASSFGGNYEQYF.

J is TRBJ2-2 and V is TRBV18; the D call may be TRBD1 or TRBD2 (5 bases each). Between the trimmed V and J ends, which lost 2 bases and 3 bases, there was a span of 7 bases. There are 14 residues in the CDR3. Per the germline V gene, CDR1 is KGHSH and CDR2 is LQKENI. CDR3 bases: TGTGCCAGCTCACCATTGGGGGACACCGGGGAGCTGTTTTTT. This translates into CASSPLGDTGELFF. The complete variable domain, with remaining parts taken from reference TRBV18 and TRBJ2-2, reads NAGVMQNPRHLVRRRGQEARLRCSPMKGHSHVYWYRQLPEEGLKFMVYLQKENIIDESGMPKERFSAEFPKEGPSILRIQQVVRGDSAAYFCASSPLGDTGELFFGEGSRLTVL.

The CDR3 spells CAWSALAGVYNEQFF. CDR3 nucleotide sequence: TGTGCCTGGAGTGCACTAGCGGGAGTTTACAATGAGCAGTTCTTC. V usage is TRBV30 and J usage is TRBJ2-1; 11 bases line up with TRBD2. The trim removed 1 base at V and 4 bases at J, leaving 3 bases unmatched. This CDR3 has 15 residues. Germline-derived CDR1 and CDR2 are GTSNPN and SVGIG (reference sequence).

The chain carries TRBV13 and TRBJ1-3; TRBD1 aligns across 7 bases. The germline CDR1 and CDR2 sequences are PRHDT and FYEKMQ (reference sequence). The CDR3 has 14 amino acids. V dropped 8 bases and J dropped 0; count of bases not matched to a gene: 4. CDR3 region: CASGQANSGNTIYF. The CDR3 DNA reads TGTGCCAGCGGACAGGCAAACTCTGGAAACACCATATATTTT.

The J gene is TRBJ1-1, the V gene TRBV9; D gene uncertain. CDR3 length: 15 amino acids. The V end was cut by 3 bases, the J end by 0 bases, with 12 bases between. Germline CDR1 and CDR2: SGDLS and YYNGEE. The CDR3 sequence: CASSALNQLNTEAFF. CDR3 bases: TGTGCCAGCAGCGCCTTAAACCAGCTGAACACTGAAGCTTTCTTT.